These T cell receptor beta chains were read from a single sample in a study of blood T cell repertoires in COVID-19. Assay used: immunoSEQ multiplex PCR; TCRdb lists only in-frame clones, some missing. The sample shows around 110,000 clones, around 92% of them seen only once. Sequencing input: peripheral blood. The receptors derive from a middle-aged man with active or convalescent COVID-19. CDR3s include the opening cysteine and the closing phenylalanine or tryptophan. A D gene is named only where the DNA matches it firmly. For some rows the clone size is stated as once, few or many, or as a class when expanded; others skip it.

d_gene,len,v_gene,abundance,j_gene,CDR3nt,CDR3aa
TRBD2,18,TRBV30,-,TRBJ2-7,TGTGCCTGGAGTGGACGGCTGGTGAGCGGGAGGACCTTCTACGAGCAGTACTTC,CAWSGRLVSGRTFYEQYF
TRBD1,13,TRBV5-1,few,TRBJ1-2,TGCGCCAGCAGCTCGACAGGGCACTATGGCTACACCTTC,CASSSTGHYGYTF
-,16,TRBV9,-,TRBJ2-2,TGTGCCAGCTCACGCGGCGGCAGGGGGGTAACCGGGGAGCTGTTTTTT,CASSRGGRGVTGELFF
-,18,TRBV21-1,-,TRBJ2-1,TGTGCCAGCAGCAAAGATATTTTACTAGCGGGAGGGTGGGATGAGCAGTTCTTC,CASSKDILLAGGWDEQFF
-,12,TRBV7-9,-,TRBJ2-1,TGTGCCAGCGCTAGAGGGTACAATGAGCAGTTCTTC,CASARGYNEQFF
-,17,TRBV2,-,TRBJ2-1,TGTGCCAGCAGTGGACTAGAAGGGCCTTCATTCTACAATGAGCAGTTCTTC,CASSGLEGPSFYNEQFF
-,15,TRBV28,-,TRBJ2-3,TGTGCCAGCAGCCTTTCCACAACCCGCACAGATACGCAGTATTTT,CASSLSTTRTDTQYF
TRBD2,15,TRBV11-2,-,TRBJ2-1,TGTGCCAGCAGCTTAGTGTCCAGCGGGAGGGGTGAGCAGTTCTTC,CASSLVSSGRGEQFF
TRBD1,16,TRBV9,-,TRBJ2-2,TGTGCCAGCAGCGTGGGACAGGGGGTGAACACCGGGGAGCTGTTTTTT,CASSVGQGVNTGELFF
TRBD1,15,TRBV5-1,-,TRBJ1-2,TGCGCCAGCAGCTTGTCAGGGGGGCCTGACTATGGCTACACCTTC,CASSLSGGPDYGYTF
-,15,TRBV27,-,TRBJ1-1,TGTGCCAGCAGTGGCGGGGGGTTCATGAACACTGAAGCTTTCTTT,CASSGGGFMNTEAFF
TRBD1,17,TRBV9,few,TRBJ1-3,TGTGCCAGCAGCCCATCCATGACAGGGGGTTCTGGAAACACCATATATTTT,CASSPSMTGGSGNTIYF
-,16,TRBV3-1/TRBV3-2,-,TRBJ1-3,TGTGCCAGCAGCCAAGCGAGGTCACAGGGCTTGAACACCATATATTTT,CASSQARSQGLNTIYF
-,11,TRBV18,-,TRBJ2-2,TGTGCCAGCTCACAGCCCGGGGAGCTGTTTTTT,CASSQPGELFF